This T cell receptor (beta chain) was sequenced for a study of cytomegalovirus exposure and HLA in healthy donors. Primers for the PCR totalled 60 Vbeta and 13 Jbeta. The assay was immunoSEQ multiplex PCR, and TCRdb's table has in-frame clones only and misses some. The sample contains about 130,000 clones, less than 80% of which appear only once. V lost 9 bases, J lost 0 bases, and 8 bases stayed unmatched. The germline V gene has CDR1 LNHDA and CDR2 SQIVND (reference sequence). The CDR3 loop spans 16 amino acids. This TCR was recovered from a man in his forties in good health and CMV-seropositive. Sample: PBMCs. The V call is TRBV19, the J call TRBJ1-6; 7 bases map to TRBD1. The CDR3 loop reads CASRGTVGSYNSPLHF. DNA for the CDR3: TGTGCCAGCCGAGGGACAGTTGGCTCCTATAATTCACCCCTCCACTTT.